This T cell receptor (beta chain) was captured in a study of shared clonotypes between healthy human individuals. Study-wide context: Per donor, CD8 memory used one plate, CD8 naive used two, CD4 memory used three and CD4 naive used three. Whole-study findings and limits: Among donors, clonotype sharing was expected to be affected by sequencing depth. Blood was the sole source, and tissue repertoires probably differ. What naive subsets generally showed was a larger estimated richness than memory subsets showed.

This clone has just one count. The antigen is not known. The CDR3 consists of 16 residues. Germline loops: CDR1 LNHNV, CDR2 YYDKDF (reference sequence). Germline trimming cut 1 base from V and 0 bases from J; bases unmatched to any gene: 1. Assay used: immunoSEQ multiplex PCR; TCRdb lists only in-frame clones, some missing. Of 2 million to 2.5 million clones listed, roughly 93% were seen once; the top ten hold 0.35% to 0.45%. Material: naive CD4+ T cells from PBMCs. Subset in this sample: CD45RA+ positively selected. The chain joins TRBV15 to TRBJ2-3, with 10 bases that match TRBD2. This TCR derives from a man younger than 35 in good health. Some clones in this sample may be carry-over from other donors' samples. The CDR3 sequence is CATSRVLAGSTDTQYF. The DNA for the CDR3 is TGTGCCACCAGCAGAGTACTAGCGGGGAGCACAGATACGCAGTATTTT.